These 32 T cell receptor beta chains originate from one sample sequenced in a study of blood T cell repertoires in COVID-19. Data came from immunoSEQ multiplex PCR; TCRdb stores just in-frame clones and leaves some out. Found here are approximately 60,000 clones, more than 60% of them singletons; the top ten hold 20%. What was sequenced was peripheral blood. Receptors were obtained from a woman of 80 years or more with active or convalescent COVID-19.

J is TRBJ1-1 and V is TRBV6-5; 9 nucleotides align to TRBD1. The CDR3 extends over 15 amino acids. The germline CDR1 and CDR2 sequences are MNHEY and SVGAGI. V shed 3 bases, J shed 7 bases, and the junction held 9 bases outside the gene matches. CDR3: CASSYGNPGQGEAFF. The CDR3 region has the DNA TGTGCCAGCAGTTATGGGAACCCGGGACAGGGTGAAGCTTTCTTT.

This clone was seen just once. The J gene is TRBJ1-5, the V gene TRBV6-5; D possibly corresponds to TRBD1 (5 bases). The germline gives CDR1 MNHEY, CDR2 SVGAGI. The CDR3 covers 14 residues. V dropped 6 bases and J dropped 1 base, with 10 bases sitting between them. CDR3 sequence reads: CASSGTRSNQPQHF. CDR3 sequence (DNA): TGTGCCAGCAGCGGGACTAGGAGCAATCAGCCCCAGCATTTT.

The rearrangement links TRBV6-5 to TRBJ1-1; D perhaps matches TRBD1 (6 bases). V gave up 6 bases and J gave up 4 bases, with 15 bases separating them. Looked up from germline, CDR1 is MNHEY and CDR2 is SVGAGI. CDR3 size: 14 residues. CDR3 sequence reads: CASSFTGTGTEAFF. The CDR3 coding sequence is TGTGCCAGCAGCTTTACAGGGACCGGCACTGAAGCTTTCTTT.

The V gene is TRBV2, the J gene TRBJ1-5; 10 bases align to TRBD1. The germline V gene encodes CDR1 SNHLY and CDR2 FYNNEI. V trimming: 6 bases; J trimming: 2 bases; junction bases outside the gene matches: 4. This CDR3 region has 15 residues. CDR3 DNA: TGTGCCAGCAGGAGACAGGGGGCCGGCAATCAGCCCCAGCATTTT. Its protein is CASRRQGAGNQPQHF.

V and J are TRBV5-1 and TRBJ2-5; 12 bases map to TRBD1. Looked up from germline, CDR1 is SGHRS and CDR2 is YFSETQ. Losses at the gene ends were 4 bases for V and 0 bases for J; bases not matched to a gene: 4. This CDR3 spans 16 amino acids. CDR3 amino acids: CASSPGDRGHQETQYF. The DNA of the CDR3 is TGCGCCAGCAGCCCAGGGGACAGGGGGCACCAAGAGACCCAGTACTTC.

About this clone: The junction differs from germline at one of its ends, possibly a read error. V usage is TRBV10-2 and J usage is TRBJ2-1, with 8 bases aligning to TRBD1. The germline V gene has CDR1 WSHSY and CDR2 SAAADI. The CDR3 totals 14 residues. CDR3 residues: CASREDRVQRLGLF. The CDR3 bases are TGCGCCAGCAGGGAGGACAGGGTTCAGAGACTCGGGCTCTTC.

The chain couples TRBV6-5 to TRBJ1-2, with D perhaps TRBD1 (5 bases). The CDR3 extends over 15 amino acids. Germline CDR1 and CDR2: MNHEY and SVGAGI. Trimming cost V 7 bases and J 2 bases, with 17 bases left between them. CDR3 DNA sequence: TGTGCCAGCAAGGACACAGGAAGTTCAAACTATGGCTACACCTTC. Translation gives CASKDTGSSNYGYTF.

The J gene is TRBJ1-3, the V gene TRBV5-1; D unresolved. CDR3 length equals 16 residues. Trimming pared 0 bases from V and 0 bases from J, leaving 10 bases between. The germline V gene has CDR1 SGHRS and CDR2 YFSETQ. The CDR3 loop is CASSLGPGDSGNTIYF. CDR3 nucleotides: TGCGCCAGCAGCTTGGGACCGGGAGACTCTGGAAACACCATATATTTT.

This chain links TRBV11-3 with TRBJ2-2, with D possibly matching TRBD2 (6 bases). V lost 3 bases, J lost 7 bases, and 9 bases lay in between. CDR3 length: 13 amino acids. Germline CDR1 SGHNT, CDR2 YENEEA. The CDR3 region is CASSFGGDGELFF. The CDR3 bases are TGTGCCAGCAGCTTCGGAGGGGACGGGGAGCTGTTTTTT.

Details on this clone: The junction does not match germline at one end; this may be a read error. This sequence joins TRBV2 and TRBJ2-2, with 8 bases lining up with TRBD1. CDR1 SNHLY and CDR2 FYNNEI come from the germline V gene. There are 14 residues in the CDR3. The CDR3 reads CASGDRGNTGELFF. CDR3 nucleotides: TGTGCCAGCGGTGACAGGGGAAATACCGGGGAGCTGTTTTTT.

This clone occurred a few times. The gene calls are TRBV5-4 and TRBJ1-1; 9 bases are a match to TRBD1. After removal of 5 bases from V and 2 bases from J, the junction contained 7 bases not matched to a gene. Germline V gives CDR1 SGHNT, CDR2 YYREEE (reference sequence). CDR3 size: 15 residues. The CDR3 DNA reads TGTGCCAGCAGTTCTGGGACAGGGAGAAACACTGAAGCTTTCTTT. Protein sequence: CASSSGTGRNTEAFF.

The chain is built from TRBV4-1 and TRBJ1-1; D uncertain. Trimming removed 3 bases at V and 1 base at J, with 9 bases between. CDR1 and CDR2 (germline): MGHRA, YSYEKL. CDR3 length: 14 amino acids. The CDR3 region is CASSQREGNTEAFF. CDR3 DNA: TGCGCCAGCAGCCAGAGGGAAGGGAACACTGAAGCTTTCTTT.

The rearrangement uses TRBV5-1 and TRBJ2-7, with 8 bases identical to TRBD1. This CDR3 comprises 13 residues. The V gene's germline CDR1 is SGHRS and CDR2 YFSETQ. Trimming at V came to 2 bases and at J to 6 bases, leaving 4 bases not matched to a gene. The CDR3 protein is CASSFRTGSEQYF. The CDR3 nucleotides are TGCGCCAGCAGCTTTAGGACAGGGTCCGAGCAGTACTTC.

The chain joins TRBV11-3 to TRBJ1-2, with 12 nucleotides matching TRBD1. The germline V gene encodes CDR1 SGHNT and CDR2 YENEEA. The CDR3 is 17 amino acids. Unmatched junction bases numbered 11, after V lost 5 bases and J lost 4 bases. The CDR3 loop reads CASSVGTGGAYPYGYTF. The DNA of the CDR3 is TGTGCCAGCAGCGTCGGGACAGGGGGCGCATACCCCTATGGCTACACCTTC.

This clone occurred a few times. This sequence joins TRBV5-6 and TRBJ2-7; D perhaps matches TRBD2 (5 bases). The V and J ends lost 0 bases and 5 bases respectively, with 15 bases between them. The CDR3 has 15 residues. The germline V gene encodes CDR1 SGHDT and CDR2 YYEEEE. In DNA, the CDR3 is TGTGCCAGCAGCTTGGCATCCTGGAGGTACCACGAGCAGTACTTC. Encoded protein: CASSLASWRYHEQYF.

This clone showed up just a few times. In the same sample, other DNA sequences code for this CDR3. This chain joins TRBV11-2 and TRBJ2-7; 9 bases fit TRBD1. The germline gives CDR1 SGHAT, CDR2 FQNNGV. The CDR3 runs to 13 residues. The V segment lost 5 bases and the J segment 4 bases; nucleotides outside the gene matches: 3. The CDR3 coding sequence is TGTGCCAGCAGCCGGGACAGGGATTACGAGCAGTACTTC. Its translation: CASSRDRDYEQYF.

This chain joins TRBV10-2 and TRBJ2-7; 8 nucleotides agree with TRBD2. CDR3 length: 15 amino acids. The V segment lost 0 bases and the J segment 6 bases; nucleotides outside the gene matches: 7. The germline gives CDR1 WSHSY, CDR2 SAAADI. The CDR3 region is CASSESSGGATEQYF. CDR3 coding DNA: TGCGCCAGCAGTGAGTCTTCCGGGGGGGCCACCGAGCAGTACTTC.

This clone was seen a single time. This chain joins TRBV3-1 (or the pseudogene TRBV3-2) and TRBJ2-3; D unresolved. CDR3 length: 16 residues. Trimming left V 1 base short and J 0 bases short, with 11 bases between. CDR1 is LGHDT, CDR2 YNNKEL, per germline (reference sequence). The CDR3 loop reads CASSQGLRVSTDTQYF. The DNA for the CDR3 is TGTGCCAGCAGCCAAGGGTTGAGAGTCAGCACAGATACGCAGTATTTT.

The CDR3 region is CASSVYGYTF. The CDR3, as DNA: TGCGCCAGCAGTGTCTACGGCTACACCTTC. The chain joins TRBV10-1 to TRBJ1-2; D is unclear. In germline, CDR1 is WNHNN, CDR2 SYGVQD (reference sequence). V shed 4 bases and J shed 8 bases, with 5 bases lying between them. The CDR3 is 10 amino acids.

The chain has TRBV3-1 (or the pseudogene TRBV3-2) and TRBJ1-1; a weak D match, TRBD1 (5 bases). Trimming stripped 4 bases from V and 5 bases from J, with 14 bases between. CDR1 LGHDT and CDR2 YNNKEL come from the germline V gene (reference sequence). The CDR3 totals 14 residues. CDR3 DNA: TGTGCCAGCAGCCCAGCCTGGGGCGAGACTGAAGCTTTCTTT. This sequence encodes CASSPAWGETEAFF.

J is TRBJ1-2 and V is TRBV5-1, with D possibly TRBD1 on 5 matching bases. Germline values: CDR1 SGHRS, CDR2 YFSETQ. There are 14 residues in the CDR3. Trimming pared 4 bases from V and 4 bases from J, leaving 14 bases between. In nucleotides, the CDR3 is TGCGCCAGCAGCCCCGGGCAGGGCGTCTATGGCTACACCTTC. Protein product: CASSPGQGVYGYTF.

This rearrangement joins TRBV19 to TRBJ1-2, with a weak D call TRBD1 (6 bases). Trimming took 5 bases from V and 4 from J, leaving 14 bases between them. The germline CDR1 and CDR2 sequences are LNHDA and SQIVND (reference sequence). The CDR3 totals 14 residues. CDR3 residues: CASSSQGYGYGYTF. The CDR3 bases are TGTGCCAGTAGTTCCCAGGGGTACGGCTATGGCTACACCTTC.

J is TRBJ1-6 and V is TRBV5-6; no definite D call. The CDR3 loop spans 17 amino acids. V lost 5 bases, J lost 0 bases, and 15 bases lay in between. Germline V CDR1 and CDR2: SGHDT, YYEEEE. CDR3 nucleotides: TGTGCCAGCAGTTCCCCCCGAGATCCCTCCTATAATTCACCCCTCCACTTT. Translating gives CASSSPRDPSYNSPLHF.

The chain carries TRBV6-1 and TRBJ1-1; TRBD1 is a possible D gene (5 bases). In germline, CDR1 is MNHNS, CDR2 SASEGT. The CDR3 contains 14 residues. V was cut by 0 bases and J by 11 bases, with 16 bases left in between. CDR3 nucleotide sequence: TGTGCCAGCAGTGAAGCGCGGGGCAGGCTTTCCGCTTTCTTT. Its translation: CASSEARGRLSAFF.

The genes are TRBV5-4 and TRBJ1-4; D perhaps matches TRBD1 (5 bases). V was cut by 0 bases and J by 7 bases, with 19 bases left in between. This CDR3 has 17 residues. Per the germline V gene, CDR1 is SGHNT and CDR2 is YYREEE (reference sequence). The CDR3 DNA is TGTGCCAGCAGCTTGGGGGCAGGGCCGATCTTGGGTGAAAAACTGTTTTTT. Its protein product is CASSLGAGPILGEKLFF.

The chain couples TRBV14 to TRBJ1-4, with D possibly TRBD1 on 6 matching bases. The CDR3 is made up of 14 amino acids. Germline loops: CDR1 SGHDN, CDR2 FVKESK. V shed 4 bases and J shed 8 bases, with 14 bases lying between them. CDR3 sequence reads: CASSPGHPWEKLFF. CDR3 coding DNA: TGTGCCAGCAGCCCGGGACATCCTTGGGAAAAACTGTTTTTT. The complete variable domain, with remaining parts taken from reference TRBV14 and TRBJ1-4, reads EAGVTQFPSHSVIEKGQTVTLRCDPISGHDNLYWYRRVMGKEIKFLLHFVKESKQDESGMPNNRFLAERTGGTYSTLKVQPAELEDSGVYFCASSPGHPWEKLFFGSGTQLSVL.

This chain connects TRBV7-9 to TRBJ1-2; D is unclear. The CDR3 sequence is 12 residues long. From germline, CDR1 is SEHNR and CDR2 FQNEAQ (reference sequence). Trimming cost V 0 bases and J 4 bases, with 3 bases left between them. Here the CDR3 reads CASSLASYGYTF. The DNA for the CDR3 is TGTGCCAGCAGCTTAGCCAGCTATGGCTACACCTTC. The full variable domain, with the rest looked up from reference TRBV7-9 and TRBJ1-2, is DTGVSQNPRHKITKRGQNVTFRCDPISEHNRLYWYRQTLGQGPEFLTYFQNEAQLEKSRLLSDRFSAERPKGSFSTLEIQRTEQGDSAMYLCASSLASYGYTFGSGTRLTVV.

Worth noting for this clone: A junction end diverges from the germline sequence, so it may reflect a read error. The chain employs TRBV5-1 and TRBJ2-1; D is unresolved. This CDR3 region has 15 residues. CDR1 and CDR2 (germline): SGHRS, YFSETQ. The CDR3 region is CASTLDGRQDNEQFF. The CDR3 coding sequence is TGCGCCAGCACCTTGGATGGCAGGCAGGACAATGAGCAGTTCTTC.

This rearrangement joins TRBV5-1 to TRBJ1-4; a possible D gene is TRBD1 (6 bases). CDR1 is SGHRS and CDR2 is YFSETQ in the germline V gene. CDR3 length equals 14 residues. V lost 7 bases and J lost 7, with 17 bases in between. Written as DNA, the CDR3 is TGCGCCAGCTCCGGTTCGGGGACAAGTGAAAAACTGTTTTTT. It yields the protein CASSGSGTSEKLFF.

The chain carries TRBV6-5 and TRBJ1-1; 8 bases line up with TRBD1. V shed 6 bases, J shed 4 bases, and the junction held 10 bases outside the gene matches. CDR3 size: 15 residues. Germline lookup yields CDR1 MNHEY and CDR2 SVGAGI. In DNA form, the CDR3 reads TGTGCCAGCAGACTAGCAGGGGGCGCTGGCACTGAAGCTTTCTTT. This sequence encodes CASRLAGGAGTEAFF.

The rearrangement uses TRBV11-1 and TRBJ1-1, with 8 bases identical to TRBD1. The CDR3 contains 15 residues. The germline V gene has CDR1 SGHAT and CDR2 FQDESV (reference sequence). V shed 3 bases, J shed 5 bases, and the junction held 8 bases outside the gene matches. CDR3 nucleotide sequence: TGTGCCAGCAGCTTCGTCGGACAGGGAAAGACTGAAGCTTTCTTT. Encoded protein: CASSFVGQGKTEAFF.

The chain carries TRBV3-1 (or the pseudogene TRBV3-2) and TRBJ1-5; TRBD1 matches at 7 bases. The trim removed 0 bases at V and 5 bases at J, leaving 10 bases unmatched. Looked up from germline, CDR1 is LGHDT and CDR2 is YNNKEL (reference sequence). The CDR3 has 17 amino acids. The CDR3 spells CASSQDLGAGGDQPQHF. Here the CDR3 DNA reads TGTGCCAGCAGCCAAGATCTAGGGGCAGGGGGTGATCAGCCCCAGCATTTT.